This TCR beta chain came from a study of T cell clones after liver transplantation. The overall study: A pre-transplant mixed lymphocyte reaction with TCRbeta sequencing defined graft-donor-reactive clones followed in post-transplant blood. Apart from three HCV-positive recipients, transplants were for non-autoimmune, non-viral reasons. Until 12-24 months post-transplant, subjects got standard immunosuppression and no induction.

Alloreactive TCRbeta sequences came from sequencing proliferating CFSE-low cells in the MLR. Graft donor PBMCs, splenocytes, lymph-node cells, or third-party PBMCs stimulated pre-transplant recipient cells. Generated by immunoSEQ multiplex PCR, the TCRdb table keeps only in-frame clones and is missing some. The table includes under 350 clones, approximately 48% detected once. Worth noting for this clone: The antigen is not known.

CDR1 SGHDT and CDR2 YYEEEE come from the germline V gene. The ends were cut back, 2 bases at V and 2 bases at J, with 10 bases in the middle. This CDR3 has 14 residues. The gene calls are TRBV5-6 and TRBJ2-5; possible D gene TRBD2, 6 bases. The clonotype was recovered from a human patient who received a liver transplant. Some T cells may be the graft donor's. Sequencing was done on a sample of CD4+ T cells from cultured PBMCs. Here the CDR3 reads CASSLRTTQETQYF. The CDR3 bases are TGTGCCAGCAGCTTAAGGACTACTCAAGAGACCCAGTACTTC.